Below are 5 T cell receptor beta chains sequenced from a single sample in a study of T cells of healthy individuals. TCRdb itself ran the 5' RACE reads through MiXCR, one entry per CDR3 protein. The sample has approximately 89,000 distinct CDR3 sequences, approximately 4.8% seen once. Every receptor here comes from a female donor in good health.

This chain links TRBV5-6 with TRBJ1-1, with D unclear. V lost 3 bases, J lost 7 bases, and 10 bases lay in between. Per the germline V gene, CDR1 is SGHDT and CDR2 is YYEEEE. The CDR3 spans 12 residues. The CDR3 DNA reads TGTGCCAGCAGCTACCAGGTCGGTGAAGCTTTCTTT. Translating gives CASSYQVGEAFF.

This clonotype was found many times. The chain links TRBV27 to TRBJ2-3; 13 bases agree with TRBD2. CDR1 is MNHEY and CDR2 is SMNVEV in the germline V gene (reference sequence). This CDR3 spans 14 amino acids. With 8 bases clipped from V and 4 bases from J, the junction kept 3 bases outside the gene matches. Here the CDR3 reads CASAGTSGADTQYF. The CDR3 DNA reads as TGTGCCAGCGCCGGGACTAGCGGGGCAGATACGCAGTATTTT.

In its sample, this clonotype was seen many times. CDR3 in amino acids: CASSLGGHTEAFF. The CDR3 DNA sequence: TGTGCCAGCAGCTTAGGCGGCCACACTGAAGCTTTCTTT. The V and J genes are TRBV7-9 and TRBJ1-1; D is unresolved. Germline CDR1 is SEHNR and CDR2 is FQNEAQ (reference sequence). The CDR3 consists of 13 residues. With 1 base removed from V and 3 bases from J, the gap between germline ends came to 6 bases. The complete variable domain, with remaining parts taken from reference TRBV7-9 and TRBJ1-1, reads DTGVSQNPRHKITKRGQNVTFRCDPISEHNRLYWYRQTLGQGPEFLTYFQNEAQLEKSRLLSDRFSAERPKGSFSTLEIQRTEQGDSAMYLCASSLGGHTEAFFGQGTRLTVV.

This clonotype was recorded many times. V usage is TRBV5-1 and J usage is TRBJ2-5; D is tentatively TRBD1 or TRBD2 (5 bases each). V gave up 5 bases and J gave up 5 bases, with 13 bases separating them. The CDR3 is made up of 13 amino acids. CDR1 is SGHRS and CDR2 is YFSETQ in the germline V gene. The CDR3 DNA reads TGCGCCAGCAGTCAAGTCCGGGACGAGACCCAGTACTTC. Translated, it gives CASSQVRDETQYF.

This clonotype has a count of ten or more. This chain links TRBV7-3 with TRBJ1-1; no firm D call. The CDR3 contains 13 residues. Trimming cost V 3 bases and J 1 base, with 6 bases left between them. The germline CDR1 and CDR2 sequences are SGHTA and FQGTGA. CDR3 sequence: CASSFRANTEAFF. In nucleotides, the CDR3 is TGTGCCAGCAGCTTCCGGGCGAACACTGAAGCTTTCTTT.